This T cell receptor beta chain comes out of a study of CD8 T cells in ankylosing spondylitis. The CDR3 spans 14 residues. Trimming took off 4 bases at V and 5 bases at J, with 16 bases between the two ends. Per the germline V gene, CDR1 is SQVTM and CDR2 is ANQGSEA. Study-level points and caveats: About 8 highly homologous variants made up a TCR beta motif, and this motif appeared characteristic of ankylosing spondylitis blood. There was reportedly significant enrichment of clones that were disease-linked in matched ankylosing spondylitis synovial fluid.

This clonotype was detected ten times or more. The antigen remains undetermined. Using quantitative 5'-RACE with molecular barcodes, the authors made TCR beta libraries. TCRdb called the 5' RACE reads again in MiXCR, with one record for every CDR3 protein. Of a few hundred thousand distinct CDR3 sequences in the sample, approximately 20% were seen once. The sequencing input was blood, either unsorted or a sorted T cell fraction (not recorded which). V usage is TRBV29-1 and J usage is TRBJ2-3; D call uncertain. The TCR comes from a male donor with ankylosing spondylitis. The CDR3 DNA sequence: TGCAGCGTTGGTCATGTGGGGTGGATAGATACGCAGTATTTT. The encoded protein is CSVGHVGWIDTQYF.